This entry features one TCR beta chain sequence. Antigen specificity is unknown. The study ran its PCR with 60 Vbeta and 13 Jbeta primers. Using immunoSEQ multiplex PCR, the repertoire was profiled, and TCRdb retains in-frame clones only, with some absent. Here the sample spans fewer than 130,000 clones, roughly 69% being singletons. Germline V CDR1 and CDR2: LNHDA, SQIVND (reference sequence). The CDR3 sequence is 11 residues long. Trimming took off 3 bases at V and 5 bases at J, with 5 bases between the two ends. These data originate in a study of cytomegalovirus exposure and HLA in healthy donors. Background on the study: For the roughly 370 genotyped donors, more than 65% fell within the Caucasian-associated ancestry cluster.

Broader study findings: The study flagged around 160 TCR beta chains as cytomegalovirus-associated. For TCR beta chains, V- and J-gene trimming was later linked to a missense DCLRE1C variant. It has been reported that TCR beta sequences accurately predicted the HLA-A and HLA-B alleles of most subjects.

The chain recombines TRBV19 with TRBJ2-7; D not resolved. The receptor was isolated from a man aged 50 to 60 in good health and CMV-seropositive. Material: PBMCs. CDR3 loop: CASSMENEQYF. As DNA, the CDR3 is TGTGCCAGTAGTATGGAGAACGAGCAGTACTTC.